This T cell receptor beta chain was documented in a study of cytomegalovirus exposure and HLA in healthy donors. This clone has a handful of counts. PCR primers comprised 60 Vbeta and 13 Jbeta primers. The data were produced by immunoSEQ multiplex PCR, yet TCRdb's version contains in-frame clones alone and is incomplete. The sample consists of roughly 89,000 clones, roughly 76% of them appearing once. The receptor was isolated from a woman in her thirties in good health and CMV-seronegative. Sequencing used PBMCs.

The CDR3 region is CASRQTSGLANEQFF. DNA for the CDR3: TGTGCCAGCAGGCAGACTAGCGGGTTAGCTAATGAGCAGTTCTTC. This chain uses TRBV6-5 with TRBJ2-1, with TRBD2 identical over 10 bases. The CDR3 totals 15 residues. The germline gives CDR1 MNHEY, CDR2 SVGAGI. The trim removed 6 bases at V and 7 bases at J, leaving 9 bases unmatched.